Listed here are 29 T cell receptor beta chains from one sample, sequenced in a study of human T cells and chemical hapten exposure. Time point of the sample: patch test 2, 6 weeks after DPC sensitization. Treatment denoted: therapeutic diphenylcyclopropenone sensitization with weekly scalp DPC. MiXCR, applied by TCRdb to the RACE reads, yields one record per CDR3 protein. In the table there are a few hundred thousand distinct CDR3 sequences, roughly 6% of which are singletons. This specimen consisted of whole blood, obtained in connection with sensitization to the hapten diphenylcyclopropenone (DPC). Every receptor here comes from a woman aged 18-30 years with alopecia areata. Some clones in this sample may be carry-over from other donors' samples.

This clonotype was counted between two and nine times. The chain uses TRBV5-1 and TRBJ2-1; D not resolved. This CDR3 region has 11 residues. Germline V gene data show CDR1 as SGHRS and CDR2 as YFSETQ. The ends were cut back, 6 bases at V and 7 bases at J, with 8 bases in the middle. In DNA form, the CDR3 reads TGCGCCAGCATTTCCGGTAATGAGCAGTTCTTC. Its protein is CASISGNEQFF. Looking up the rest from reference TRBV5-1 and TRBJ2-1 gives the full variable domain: KAGVTQTPRYLIKTRGQQVTLSCSPISGHRSVSWYQQTPGQGLQFLFEYFSETQRNKGNFPGRFSGRQFSNSRSEMNVSTLELGDSALYLCASISGNEQFFGPGTRLTVL.

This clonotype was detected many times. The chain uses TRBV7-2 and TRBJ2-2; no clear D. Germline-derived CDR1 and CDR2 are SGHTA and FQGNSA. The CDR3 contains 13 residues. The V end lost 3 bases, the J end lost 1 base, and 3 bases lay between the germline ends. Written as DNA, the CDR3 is TGTGCCAGCAGCTTGATGAACACCGGGGAGCTGTTTTTT. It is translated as CASSLMNTGELFF.

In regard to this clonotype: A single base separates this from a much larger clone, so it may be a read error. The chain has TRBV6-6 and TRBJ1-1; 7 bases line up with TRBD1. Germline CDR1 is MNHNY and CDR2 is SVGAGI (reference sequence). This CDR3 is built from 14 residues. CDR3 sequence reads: CTSLIGTANTEAFF. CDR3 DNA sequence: TGTACCAGTTTAATCGGGACAGCGAACACTGAAGCTTTCTTT.

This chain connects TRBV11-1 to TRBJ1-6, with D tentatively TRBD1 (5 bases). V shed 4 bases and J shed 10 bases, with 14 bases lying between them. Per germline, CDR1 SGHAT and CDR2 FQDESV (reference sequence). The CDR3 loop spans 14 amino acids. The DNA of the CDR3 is TGTGCCAGCAGCTGGGTTTTGGGGGACTCACCCCTCCACTTT. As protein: CASSWVLGDSPLHF.

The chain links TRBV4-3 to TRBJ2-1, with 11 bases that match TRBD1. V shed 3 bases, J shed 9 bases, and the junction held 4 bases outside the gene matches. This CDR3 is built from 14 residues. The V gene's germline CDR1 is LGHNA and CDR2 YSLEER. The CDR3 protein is CASSQRTGGPEQFF. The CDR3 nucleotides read TGCGCCAGCAGCCAGCGGACAGGGGGCCCTGAGCAGTTCTTC.

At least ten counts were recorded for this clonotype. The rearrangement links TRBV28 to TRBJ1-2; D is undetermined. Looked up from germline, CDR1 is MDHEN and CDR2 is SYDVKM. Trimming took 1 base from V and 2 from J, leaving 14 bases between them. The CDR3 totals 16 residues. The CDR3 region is CASSLYSGRSNYGYTF. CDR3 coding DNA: TGTGCCAGCAGTTTATACTCTGGCAGGTCCAACTATGGCTACACCTTC.

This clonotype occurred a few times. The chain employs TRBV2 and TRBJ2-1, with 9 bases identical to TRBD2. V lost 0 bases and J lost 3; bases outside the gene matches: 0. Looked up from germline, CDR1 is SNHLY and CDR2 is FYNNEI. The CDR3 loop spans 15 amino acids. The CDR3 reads CASSEASGGYNEQFF. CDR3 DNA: TGTGCCAGCAGTGAAGCTAGCGGGGGCTACAATGAGCAGTTCTTC.

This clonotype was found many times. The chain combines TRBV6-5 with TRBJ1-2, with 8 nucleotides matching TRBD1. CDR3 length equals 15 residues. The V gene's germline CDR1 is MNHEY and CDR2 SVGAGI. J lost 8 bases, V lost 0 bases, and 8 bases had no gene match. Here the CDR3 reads CASSYSGTGVWGYTF. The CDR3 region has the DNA TGTGCCAGCAGTTACTCCGGGACAGGAGTTTGGGGCTACACCTTC.

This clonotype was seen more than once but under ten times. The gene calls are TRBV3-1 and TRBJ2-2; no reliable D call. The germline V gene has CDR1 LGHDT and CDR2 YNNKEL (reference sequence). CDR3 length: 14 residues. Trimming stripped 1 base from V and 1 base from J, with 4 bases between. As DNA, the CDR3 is TGTGCCAGCAGCCAAGCCCTGAACACCGGGGAGCTGTTTTTT. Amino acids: CASSQALNTGELFF. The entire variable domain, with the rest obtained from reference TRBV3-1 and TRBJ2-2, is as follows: DTAVSQTPKYLVTQMGNDKSIKCEQNLGHDTMYWYKQDSKKFLKIMFSYNNKELIINETVPNRFSPKSPDKAHLNLHINSLELGDSAVYFCASSQALNTGELFFGEGSRLTVL.

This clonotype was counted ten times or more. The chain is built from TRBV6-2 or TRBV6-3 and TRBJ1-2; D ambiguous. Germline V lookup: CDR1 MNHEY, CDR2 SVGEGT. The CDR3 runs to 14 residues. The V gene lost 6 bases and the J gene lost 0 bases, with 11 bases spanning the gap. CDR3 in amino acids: CASSRDGANYGYTF. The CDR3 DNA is TGTGCCAGCAGCCGCGACGGCGCTAACTATGGCTACACCTTC.

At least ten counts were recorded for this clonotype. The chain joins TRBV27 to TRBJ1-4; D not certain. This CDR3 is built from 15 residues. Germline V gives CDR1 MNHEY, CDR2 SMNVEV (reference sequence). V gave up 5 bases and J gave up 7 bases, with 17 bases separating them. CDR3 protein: CASSPRRRIPEKLFF. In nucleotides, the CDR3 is TGTGCCAGCAGTCCCAGGCGGCGAATCCCTGAAAAACTGTTTTTT.

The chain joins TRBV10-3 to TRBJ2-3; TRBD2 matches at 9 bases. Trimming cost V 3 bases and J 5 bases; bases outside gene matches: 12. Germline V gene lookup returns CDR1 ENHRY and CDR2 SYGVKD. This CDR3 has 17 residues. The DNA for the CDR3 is TGTGCCATCAGTGATACGACTAGCGGTACGGGGGTAGATACGCAGTATTTT. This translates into CAISDTTSGTGVDTQYF.

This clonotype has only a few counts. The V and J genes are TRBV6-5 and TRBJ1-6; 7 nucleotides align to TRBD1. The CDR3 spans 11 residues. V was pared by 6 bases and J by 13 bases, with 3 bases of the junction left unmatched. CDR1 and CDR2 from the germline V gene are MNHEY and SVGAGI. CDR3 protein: CASSQQGPLHF. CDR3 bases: TGTGCCAGCAGCCAACAGGGGCCCCTCCACTTT.

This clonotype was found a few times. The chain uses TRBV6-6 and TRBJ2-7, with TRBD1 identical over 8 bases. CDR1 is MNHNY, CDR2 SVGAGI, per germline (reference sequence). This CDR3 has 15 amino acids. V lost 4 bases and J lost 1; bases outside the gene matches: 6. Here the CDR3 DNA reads TGTGCCAGCAGTTCAGGACAGGGTTTTTCCTACGAGCAGTACTTC. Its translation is CASSSGQGFSYEQYF.

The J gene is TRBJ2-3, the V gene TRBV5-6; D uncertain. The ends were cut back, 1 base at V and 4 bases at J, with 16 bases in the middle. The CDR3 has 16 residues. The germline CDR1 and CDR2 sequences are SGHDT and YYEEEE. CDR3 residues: CASSLRTTDIADTQYF. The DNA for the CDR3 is TGTGCCAGCAGCTTGAGGACGACTGACATAGCAGATACGCAGTATTTT.

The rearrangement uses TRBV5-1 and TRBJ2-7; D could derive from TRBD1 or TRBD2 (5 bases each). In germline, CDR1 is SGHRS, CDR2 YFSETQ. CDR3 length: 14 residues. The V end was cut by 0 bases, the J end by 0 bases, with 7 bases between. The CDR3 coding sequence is TGCGCCAGCAGCTTGGTAGGGACCTCCTACGAGCAGTACTTC. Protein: CASSLVGTSYEQYF.

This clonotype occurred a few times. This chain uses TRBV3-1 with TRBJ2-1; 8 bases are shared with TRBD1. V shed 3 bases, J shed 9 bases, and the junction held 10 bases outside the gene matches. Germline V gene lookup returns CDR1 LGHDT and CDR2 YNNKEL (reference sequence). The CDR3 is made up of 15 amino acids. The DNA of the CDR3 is TGTGCCAGCAGCCAGGACAGGGTAAGGGGGTTTGAGCAGTTCTTC. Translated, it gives CASSQDRVRGFEQFF.

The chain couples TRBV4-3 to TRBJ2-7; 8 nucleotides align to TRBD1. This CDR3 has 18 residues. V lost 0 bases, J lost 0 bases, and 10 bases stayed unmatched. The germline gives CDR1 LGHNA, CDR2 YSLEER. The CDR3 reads CASSQDTPGQAYSYEQYF. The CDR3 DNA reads TGCGCCAGCAGCCAAGACACCCCGGGACAGGCGTACTCCTACGAGCAGTACTTC.

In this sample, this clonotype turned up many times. CDR3 loop: CASSQELGGGGTDTQYF. CDR3 in DNA: TGCGCCAGCAGCCAAGAATTAGGAGGGGGCGGCACAGATACGCAGTATTTT. The chain is built from TRBV4-3 and TRBJ2-3; possibly TRBD1 for D (7 bases). Germline V CDR1 and CDR2: LGHNA, YSLEER. The V end lost 0 bases, the J end lost 1 base, and 14 bases lay between the germline ends. The CDR3 contains 17 residues.

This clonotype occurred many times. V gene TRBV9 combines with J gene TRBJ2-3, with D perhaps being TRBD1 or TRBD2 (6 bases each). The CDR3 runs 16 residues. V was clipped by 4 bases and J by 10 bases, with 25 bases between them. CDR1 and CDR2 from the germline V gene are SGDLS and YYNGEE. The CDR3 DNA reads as TGTGCCAGCAGCAAACGAGAGGGGGGCAGTGGCGGATCGCAGTATTTT. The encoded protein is CASSKREGGSGGSQYF.

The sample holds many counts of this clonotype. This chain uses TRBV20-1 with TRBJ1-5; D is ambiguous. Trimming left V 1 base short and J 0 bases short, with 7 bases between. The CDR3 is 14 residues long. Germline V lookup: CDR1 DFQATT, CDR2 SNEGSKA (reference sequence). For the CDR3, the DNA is TGCAGTGCTAGAGGGACTTATAGCAATCAGCCCCAGCATTTT. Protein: CSARGTYSNQPQHF.

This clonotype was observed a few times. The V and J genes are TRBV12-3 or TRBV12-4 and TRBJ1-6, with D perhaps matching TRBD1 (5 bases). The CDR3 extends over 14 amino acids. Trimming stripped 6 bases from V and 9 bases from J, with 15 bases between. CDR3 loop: CASSPQGYRSPLHF. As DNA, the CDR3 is TGTGCCAGCAGCCCTCAGGGTTACCGTTCACCCCTCCACTTT.

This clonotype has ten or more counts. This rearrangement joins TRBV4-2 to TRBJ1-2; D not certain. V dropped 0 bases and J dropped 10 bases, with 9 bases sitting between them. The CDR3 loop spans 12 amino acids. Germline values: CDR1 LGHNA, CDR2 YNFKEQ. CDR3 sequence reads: CASSQEDRDYTF. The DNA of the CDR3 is TGTGCCAGCAGCCAAGAAGACCGGGACTACACCTTC.

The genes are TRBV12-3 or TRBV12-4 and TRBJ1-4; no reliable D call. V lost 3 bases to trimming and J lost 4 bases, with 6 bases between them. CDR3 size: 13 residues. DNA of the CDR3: TGTGCCAGCAGTTTTGCGCGTAATGAAAAACTGTTTTTT. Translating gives CASSFARNEKLFF.

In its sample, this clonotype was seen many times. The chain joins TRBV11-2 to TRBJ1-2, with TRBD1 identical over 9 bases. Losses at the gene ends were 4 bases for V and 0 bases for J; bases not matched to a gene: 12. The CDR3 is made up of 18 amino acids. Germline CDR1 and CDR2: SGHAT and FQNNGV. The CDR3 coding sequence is TGTGCCAGCAGCTCTCTCCGGGACAGGGCTTTCGCTAACTATGGCTACACCTTC. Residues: CASSSLRDRAFANYGYTF.

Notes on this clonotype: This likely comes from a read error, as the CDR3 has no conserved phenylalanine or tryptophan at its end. DNA of the CDR3: TGTGCCACCAGTGATTTTGCAGGGGGCGATGACAATGAGCAGTTCCTC. Its protein product is CATSDFAGGDDNEQFL. The chain joins TRBV24-1 to TRBJ2-1; TRBD1 aligns across 8 bases. Germline V CDR1 and CDR2: KGHDR, SFDVKD. The CDR3 loop spans 16 amino acids. The ends lost 1 base at V and 5 bases at J; junction bases unmatched: 6.

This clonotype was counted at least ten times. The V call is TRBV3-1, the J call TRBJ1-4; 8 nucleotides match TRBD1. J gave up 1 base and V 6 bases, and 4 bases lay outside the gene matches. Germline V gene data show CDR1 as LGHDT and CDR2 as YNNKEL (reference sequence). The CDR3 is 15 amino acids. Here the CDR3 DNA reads TGTGCCAGCAGGCGTACAGGGGGAACTAATGAAAAACTGTTTTTT. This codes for CASRRTGGTNEKLFF.

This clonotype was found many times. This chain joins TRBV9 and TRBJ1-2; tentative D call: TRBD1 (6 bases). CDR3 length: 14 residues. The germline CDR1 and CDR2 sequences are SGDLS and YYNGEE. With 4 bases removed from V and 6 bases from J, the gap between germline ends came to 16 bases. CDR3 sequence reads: CASSSSGGLDGYTF. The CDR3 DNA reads TGTGCCAGCAGCAGTTCGGGGGGCCTGGATGGCTACACCTTC. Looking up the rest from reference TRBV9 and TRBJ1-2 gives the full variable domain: DSGVTQTPKHLITATGQRVTLRCSPRSGDLSVYWYQQSLDQGLQFLIQYYNGEERAKGNILERFSAQQFPDLHSELNLSSLELGDSALYFCASSSSGGLDGYTFGSGTRLTVV.

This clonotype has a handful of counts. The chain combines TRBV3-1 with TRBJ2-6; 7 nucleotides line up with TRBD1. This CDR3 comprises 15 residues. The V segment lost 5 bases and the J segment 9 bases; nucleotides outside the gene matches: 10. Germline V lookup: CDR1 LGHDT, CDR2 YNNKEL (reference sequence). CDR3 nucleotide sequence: TGTGCCAGCAGCGCTCTTCGACAGGGAGACAACGTCCTGACTTTC. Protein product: CASSALRQGDNVLTF.